This T cell receptor beta chain was captured by sequencing in a study of response to subunit inactivated influenza vaccine. Study-wide points: The study's authors posited that every seasonal influenza vaccination enlists few new T cells.

Germline-derived CDR1 and CDR2 are ENHRY and SYGVKD. Deletions cut 5 bases from V and 5 bases from J, with 12 bases between. The CDR3 loop spans 13 amino acids. Of note for this clonotype: Its specificity is not known.

A single record per CDR3 protein comes from TCRdb applying MiXCR to the RT-PCR reads. This sample has about 520,000 distinct CDR3 sequences, with 25% found just once. This chain links TRBV10-3 with TRBJ2-5, with D possibly TRBD2 on 5 matching bases. The sample here was CD4+ T cells sorted from PBMCs, taken roughly 5 days after vaccination. The TCR was taken from a man aged 45 to 65 who received an inactivated influenza vaccine. In nucleotides, the CDR3 is TGTGCCATCAGTACGAGGGTTGGGGAGACCCAGTACTTC. Amino acid sequence: CAISTRVGETQYF.